A single sample is the source of the 25 T cell receptor beta chains below, sequenced in a study of T cell responses to AZD1222 COVID-19 vaccine. TCRdb keeps only in-frame clones here, not all; method: immunoSEQ multiplex PCR. The profile shows some 120,000 clones, 85% to 95% of them singletons. This sample comprised peripheral blood, obtained on day 0 of AZD1222 vaccination. These receptors were collected from an adult in good health.

The chain links TRBV10-3 to TRBJ1-1; maybe TRBD1 (6 bases). V was clipped by 6 bases and J by 0 bases, with 11 bases between them. CDR3 length: 14 amino acids. Germline V lookup: CDR1 ENHRY, CDR2 SYGVKD. This chain's CDR3 is CAIRPGAMNTEAFF. The CDR3 nucleotides read TGTGCCATCAGGCCAGGGGCCATGAACACTGAAGCTTTCTTT.

The rearrangement links TRBV2 to TRBJ1-3, with D possibly TRBD1 on 5 matching bases. The ends were cut back, 2 bases at V and 3 bases at J, with 11 bases in the middle. Germline V gene sequence: CDR1 SNHLY, CDR2 FYNNEI. There are 15 residues in the CDR3. CDR3: CASSEQGFGGNTIYF. CDR3 nucleotides: TGTGCCAGCAGTGAACAGGGCTTCGGTGGAAACACCATATATTTT.

This chain connects TRBV5-8 to TRBJ2-1; the D call may be TRBD1 or TRBD2 (5 bases each). V was trimmed by 4 bases and J by 10 bases, leaving 21 bases between them. The CDR3 is 15 residues long. CDR1 is SGHTS, CDR2 YDEGEE, per germline. The CDR3 region is CASSLPGRTLGEQFF. CDR3 DNA: TGTGCCAGCAGCCTACCGGGACGGACCCTGGGCGAGCAGTTCTTC.

This chain links TRBV7-2 with TRBJ2-5; unclear D gene. The CDR3 is made up of 15 amino acids. CDR1 is SGHTA, CDR2 FQGNSA, per germline. Between the trimmed V and J ends, which lost 2 bases and 5 bases, there was a span of 15 bases. Here the CDR3 reads CASSLLALRQETQYF. DNA for the CDR3: TGTGCCAGCAGCTTACTTGCCCTACGTCAGGAGACCCAGTACTTC. Looking up the rest from reference TRBV7-2 and TRBJ2-5 gives the full variable domain: GAGVSQSPSNKVTEKGKDVELRCDPISGHTALYWYRQSLGQGLEFLIYFQGNSAPDKSGLPSDRFSAERTGGSVSTLTIQRTQQEDSAVYLCASSLLALRQETQYFGPGTRLLVL.

The V call is TRBV4-2, the J call TRBJ2-1; 10 bases match TRBD2. Trimming at V came to 1 base and at J to 0 bases, leaving 12 bases not matched to a gene. The CDR3 covers 20 residues. From germline, CDR1 is LGHNA and CDR2 YNFKEQ. Here the CDR3 reads CASSQASALAGYSSYNEQFF. CDR3 coding DNA: TGTGCCAGCAGCCAAGCTTCGGCACTAGCGGGATATAGCTCCTACAATGAGCAGTTCTTC.

This sequence joins TRBV10-1 and TRBJ2-1; tentatively, D is TRBD2 (6 bases). Trimming pared 2 bases from V and 4 bases from J, leaving 15 bases between. Looked up from germline, CDR1 is WNHNN and CDR2 is SYGVQD (reference sequence). This CDR3 is built from 16 residues. This CDR3 reads CASSEAVADSYNEQFF. The CDR3 coding sequence is TGCGCCAGCAGTGAGGCCGTAGCGGATTCGTACAATGAGCAGTTCTTC.

J is TRBJ2-2 and V is TRBV5-1; TRBD2 aligns across 14 bases. The V gene end was trimmed by 4 bases and the J gene end by 6 bases; junction bases not matched to a gene: 5. The CDR3 consists of 16 residues. From germline, CDR1 is SGHRS and CDR2 YFSETQ. This CDR3 is CASSPGTSGSAGELFF. CDR3 DNA sequence: TGCGCCAGCAGCCCGGGGACTAGCGGGAGCGCCGGGGAGCTGTTTTTT.

This chain connects TRBV19 to TRBJ1-2, with D uncertain. The CDR3 extends over 15 amino acids. The V end was cut by 5 bases, the J end by 3 bases, with 16 bases between. Germline V gene data show CDR1 as LNHDA and CDR2 as SQIVND (reference sequence). The CDR3 is CASSHAGPPHYGYTF. The CDR3 nucleotides read TGTGCCAGTAGTCACGCCGGGCCTCCACACTATGGCTACACCTTC.

V and J are TRBV9 and TRBJ2-7; perhaps TRBD2 as D (7 bases). V lost 0 bases, J lost 6 bases, and 13 bases lay in between. Germline assignment: CDR1 SGDLS and CDR2 YYNGEE. CDR3 length: 14 amino acids. The DNA of the CDR3 is TGTGCCAGCAGCGTAGGCGGGGGCACGGTCGAGCAGTACTTC. This translates into CASSVGGGTVEQYF.

The genes are TRBV7-9 and TRBJ2-3; TRBD1 agrees at 7 bases. CDR1 SEHNR and CDR2 FQNEAQ come from the germline V gene (reference sequence). The CDR3 covers 18 residues. Losses at the gene ends were 4 bases for V and 6 bases for J; bases not matched to a gene: 19. The CDR3: CASSSRIGTALTGDTQYF. The DNA of the CDR3 is TGTGCCAGCAGCTCAAGAATTGGGACAGCCCTGACCGGGGATACGCAGTATTTT.

A word on this clone: The sample holds other DNA sequences that translate to the same CDR3. The CDR3 bases are TGTGCCAGCAGCCAAGATAGGGCAGATACGCAGTATTTT. This encodes CASSQDRADTQYF. The rearrangement joins TRBV3-1 (or the pseudogene TRBV3-2) to TRBJ2-3, with D hard to call. CDR1 and CDR2 (germline): LGHDT, YNNKEL (reference sequence). Trimming pared 0 bases from V and 4 bases from J, leaving 5 bases between. The CDR3 runs to 13 residues.

J is TRBJ2-2 and V is TRBV2; a weak D match, TRBD2 (6 bases). Trimming stripped 7 bases from V and 4 bases from J, with 16 bases between. Germline V gene lookup returns CDR1 SNHLY and CDR2 FYNNEI. The CDR3 loop spans 15 amino acids. The CDR3 loop is CASISEGLITGELFF. The DNA of the CDR3 is TGTGCCAGCATCTCAGAGGGACTTATCACCGGGGAGCTGTTTTTT.

V usage is TRBV2 and J usage is TRBJ2-7; 7 bases are shared with TRBD2. Germline lookup yields CDR1 SNHLY and CDR2 FYNNEI. V lost 4 bases and J lost 4; bases outside the gene matches: 10. CDR3 length: 15 amino acids. CDR3 amino acids: CASSAVREAIYEQYF. For the CDR3, the DNA is TGTGCCAGCAGTGCTGTCCGGGAGGCCATATACGAGCAGTACTTC.

The rearrangement links TRBV23-1 to TRBJ2-7, with D possibly matching TRBD1 (6 bases). TRBV23-1 is marked as an open reading frame, function uncertain. Trimming took 0 bases from V and 2 from J, leaving 17 bases between them. CDR3 length equals 17 residues. The chain's CDR3 is CASSQSLDRDNPYEQYF. The CDR3 DNA sequence: TGCGCCAGCAGTCAATCCCTAGACCGGGACAACCCCTACGAGCAGTACTTC.

The chain is built from TRBV3-1 (or the pseudogene TRBV3-2) and TRBJ2-5; D ambiguous. CDR1 is LGHDT, CDR2 YNNKEL, per germline (reference sequence). There are 15 residues in the CDR3. Deletions cut 8 bases from V and 4 bases from J, with 20 bases between. CDR3 in DNA: TGTGCCAGCGGGTTCCGTCAGAAGGGTGCAGAGACCCAGTACTTC. Amino acids: CASGFRQKGAETQYF.

J is TRBJ1-1 and V is TRBV29-1; 8 positions agree with TRBD1. The CDR3 extends over 13 amino acids. Germline loops: CDR1 SQVTM, CDR2 ANQGSEA. The ends lost 6 bases at V and 1 base at J; junction bases unmatched: 4. CDR3: CSVRDRGNTEAFF. The CDR3 nucleotides are TGCAGCGTCCGCGACAGGGGGAACACTGAAGCTTTCTTT.

This clone has only one observation. The chain couples TRBV11-2 to TRBJ2-1, with a tentative D call TRBD2 (6 bases). The CDR3 runs 15 residues. Trimming removed 2 bases at V and 6 bases at J, with 14 bases between. CDR1 is SGHAT, CDR2 FQNNGV, per germline. The CDR3 reads CASSLILQGLNEQFF. The CDR3 DNA sequence: TGTGCCAGCAGCTTAATATTGCAGGGACTCAATGAGCAGTTCTTC.

The chain uses TRBV28 and TRBJ2-7; TRBD2 agrees at 12 bases. Germline CDR1 reads MDHEN; CDR2 reads SYDVKM. This CDR3 region has 13 residues. V lost 4 bases to trimming and J lost 10 bases; unmatched junction nucleotides: 5. CDR3 sequence (DNA): TGTGCCAGCAGTTCTAGCGGGAGGGCCGCACAGTACTTC. Protein product: CASSSSGRAAQYF.

To note about this clone: An end of the junction differs from the germline gene, which may be a read error. The genes are TRBV6-5 and TRBJ1-1; D unclear. Per the germline V gene, CDR1 is MNHEY and CDR2 is SVGAGI. This CDR3 is built from 12 residues. CDR3 nucleotide sequence: TGTGCCAGCAGCTCCGAGGGTGGTGCCCTCGGATTT. Encoded protein: CASSSEGGALGF.

The chain uses TRBV28 and TRBJ2-7, with no clear D. The germline V gene encodes CDR1 MDHEN and CDR2 SYDVKM. The CDR3 totals 10 residues. Between the trimmed V and J ends, which lost 5 bases and 4 bases, there was a span of 3 bases. CDR3 sequence (DNA): TGTGCCAGCAGTCAGTACGAGCAGTACTTC. It is translated as CASSQYEQYF.

The genes are TRBV6-5 and TRBJ2-7; maybe TRBD2 (7 bases). V dropped 7 bases and J dropped 5 bases, with 18 bases sitting between them. Per germline, CDR1 MNHEY and CDR2 SVGAGI. There are 14 residues in the CDR3. CDR3 bases: TGTGCCAGCACCCTGGGGGGGACAAATAACGAGCAGTACTTC. It codes for CASTLGGTNNEQYF.

The J gene is TRBJ1-1, the V gene TRBV28; weak D call: TRBD1 (5 bases). Trimming took 3 bases from V and 10 from J, leaving 12 bases between them. CDR3 length equals 12 residues. CDR1 and CDR2 from the germline V gene are MDHEN and SYDVKM. This chain's CDR3 is CASSFASGGAFF. The CDR3 region has the DNA TGTGCCAGCAGTTTCGCCTCTGGGGGAGCTTTCTTT.

This chain links TRBV18 with TRBJ1-2; D is perhaps TRBD1 (6 bases). The V and J ends lost 3 bases and 5 bases respectively, with 16 bases between them. CDR1 is KGHSH and CDR2 is LQKENI in the germline V gene. The CDR3 extends over 15 amino acids. CDR3 region: CASSPPVTGGYGYTF. CDR3 sequence (DNA): TGTGCCAGCTCACCGCCCGTGACAGGTGGATATGGCTACACCTTC.

The chain links TRBV4-2 to TRBJ2-6; D possibly corresponds to TRBD2 (6 bases). V was pared by 0 bases and J by 0 bases, with 18 bases between. This CDR3 has 20 residues. Germline V gene data show CDR1 as LGHNA and CDR2 as YNFKEQ. CDR3 nucleotides: TGTGCCAGCAGCCAAGAATCGACGGGGGTTTCTACCTCTGGGGCCAACGTCCTGACTTTC. Residues: CASSQESTGVSTSGANVLTF.

The chain employs TRBV28 and TRBJ1-2; 9 positions agree with TRBD1. The germline V gene has CDR1 MDHEN and CDR2 SYDVKM. The CDR3 is made up of 15 amino acids. V was clipped by 6 bases and J by 7 bases; unmatched bases: 12. CDR3 nucleotides: TGTGCCAGCAGCCGTTCACAGGGGGCCTCGGGTGGCTACACCTTC. It encodes CASSRSQGASGGYTF.